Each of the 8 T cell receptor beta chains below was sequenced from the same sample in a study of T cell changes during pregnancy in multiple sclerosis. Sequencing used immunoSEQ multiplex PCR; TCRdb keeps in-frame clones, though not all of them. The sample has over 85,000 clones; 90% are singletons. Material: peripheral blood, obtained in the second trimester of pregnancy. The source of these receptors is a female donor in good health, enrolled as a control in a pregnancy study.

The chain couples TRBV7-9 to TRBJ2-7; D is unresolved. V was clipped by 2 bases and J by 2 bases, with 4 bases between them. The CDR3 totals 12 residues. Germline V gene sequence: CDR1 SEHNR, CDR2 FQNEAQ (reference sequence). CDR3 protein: CASSLTAYEQYF. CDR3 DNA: TGTGCCAGCAGCTTAACGGCCTACGAGCAGTACTTC.

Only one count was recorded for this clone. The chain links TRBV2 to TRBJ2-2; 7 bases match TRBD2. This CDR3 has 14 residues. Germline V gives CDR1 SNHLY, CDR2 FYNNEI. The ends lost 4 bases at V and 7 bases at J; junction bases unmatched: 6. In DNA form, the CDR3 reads TGTGCCAGCAGTGTACTAGCGTCGGGCGGGGAGCTGTTTTTT. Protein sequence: CASSVLASGGELFF.

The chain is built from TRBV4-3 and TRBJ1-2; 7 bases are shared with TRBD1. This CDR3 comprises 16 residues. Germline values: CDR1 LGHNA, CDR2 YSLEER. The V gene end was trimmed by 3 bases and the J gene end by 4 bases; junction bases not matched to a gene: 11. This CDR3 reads CASSHSRTGGVYGYTF. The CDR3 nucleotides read TGCGCCAGCAGCCACTCCCGGACAGGCGGCGTCTATGGCTACACCTTC.

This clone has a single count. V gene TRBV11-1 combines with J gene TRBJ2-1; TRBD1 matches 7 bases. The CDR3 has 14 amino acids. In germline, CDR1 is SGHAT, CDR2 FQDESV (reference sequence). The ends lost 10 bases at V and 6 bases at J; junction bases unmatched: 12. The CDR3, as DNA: TGTGCCACCTCCGGCACAGGGGATTCCAATGAGCAGTTCTTC. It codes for CATSGTGDSNEQFF.

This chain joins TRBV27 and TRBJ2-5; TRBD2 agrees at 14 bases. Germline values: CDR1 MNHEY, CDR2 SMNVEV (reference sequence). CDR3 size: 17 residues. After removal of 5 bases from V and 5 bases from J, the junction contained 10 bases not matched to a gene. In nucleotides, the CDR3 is TGTGCCAGCAGTCCCTTCCCGGGGACTAGCGGGAGTGAGACCCAGTACTTC. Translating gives CASSPFPGTSGSETQYF.

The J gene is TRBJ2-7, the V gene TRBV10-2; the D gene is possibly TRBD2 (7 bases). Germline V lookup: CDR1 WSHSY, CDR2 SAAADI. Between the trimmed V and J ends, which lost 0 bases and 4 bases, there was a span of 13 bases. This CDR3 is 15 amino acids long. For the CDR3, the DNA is TGCGCCAGCAGTGAGTCTGGGGGGGGCACATACGAGCAGTACTTC. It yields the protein CASSESGGGTYEQYF.

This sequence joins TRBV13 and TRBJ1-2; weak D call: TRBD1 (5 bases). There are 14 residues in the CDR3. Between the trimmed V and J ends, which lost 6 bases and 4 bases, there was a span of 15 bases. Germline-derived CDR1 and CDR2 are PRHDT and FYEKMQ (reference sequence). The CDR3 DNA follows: TGTGCCAGCAGTTTGGGAACAGGCGTCTATGGCTACACCTTC. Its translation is CASSLGTGVYGYTF.

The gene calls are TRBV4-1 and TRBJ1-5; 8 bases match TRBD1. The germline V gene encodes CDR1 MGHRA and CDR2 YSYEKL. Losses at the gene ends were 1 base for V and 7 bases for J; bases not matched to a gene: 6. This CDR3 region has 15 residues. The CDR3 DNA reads TGCGCCAGCAGCCAAGTGGGCAGGGGGCAACAGCCCCAGCATTTT. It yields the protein CASSQVGRGQQPQHF.